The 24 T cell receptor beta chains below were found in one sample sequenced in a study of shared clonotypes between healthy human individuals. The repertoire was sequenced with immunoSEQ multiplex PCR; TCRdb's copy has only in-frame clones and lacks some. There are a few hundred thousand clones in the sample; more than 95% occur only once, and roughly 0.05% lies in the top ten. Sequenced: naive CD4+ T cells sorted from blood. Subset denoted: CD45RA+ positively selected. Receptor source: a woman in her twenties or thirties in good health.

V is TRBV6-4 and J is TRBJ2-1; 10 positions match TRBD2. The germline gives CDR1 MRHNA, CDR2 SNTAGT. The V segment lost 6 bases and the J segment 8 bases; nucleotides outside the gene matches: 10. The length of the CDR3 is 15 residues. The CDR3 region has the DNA TGTGCCAGCAGCCCGGACCAGCGGGAGGGCGATGAGCAGTTCTTC. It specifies CASSPDQREGDEQFF.

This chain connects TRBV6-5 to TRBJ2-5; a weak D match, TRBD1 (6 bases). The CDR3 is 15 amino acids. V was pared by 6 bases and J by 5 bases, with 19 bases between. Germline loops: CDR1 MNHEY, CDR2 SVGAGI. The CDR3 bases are TGTGCCAGCAGCGCCTCACAGGGTCCCTACGAGACCCAGTACTTC. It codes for CASSASQGPYETQYF.

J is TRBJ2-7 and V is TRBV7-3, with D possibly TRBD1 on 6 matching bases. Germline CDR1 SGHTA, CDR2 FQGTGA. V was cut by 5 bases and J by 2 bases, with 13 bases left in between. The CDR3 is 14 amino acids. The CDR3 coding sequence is TGTGCCAGCAGCCGACAGGCGGGCCCCTACGAGCAGTACTTC. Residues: CASSRQAGPYEQYF.

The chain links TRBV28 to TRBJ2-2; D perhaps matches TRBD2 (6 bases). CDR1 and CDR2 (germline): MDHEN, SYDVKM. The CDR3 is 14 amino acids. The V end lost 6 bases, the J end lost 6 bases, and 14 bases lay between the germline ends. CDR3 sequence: CASSLGGRAGELFF. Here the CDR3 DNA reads TGTGCCAGCAGCCTGGGGGGTAGGGCCGGGGAGCTGTTTTTT. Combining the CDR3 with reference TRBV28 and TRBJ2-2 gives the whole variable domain DVKVTQSSRYLVKRTGEKVFLECVQDMDHENMFWYRQDPGLGLRLIYFSYDVKMKEKGDIPEGYSVSREKKERFSLILESASTNQTSMYLCASSLGGRAGELFFGEGSRLTVL.

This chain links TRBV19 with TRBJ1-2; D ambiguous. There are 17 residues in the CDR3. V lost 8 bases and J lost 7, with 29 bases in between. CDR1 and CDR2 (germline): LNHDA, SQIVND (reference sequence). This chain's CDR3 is CASRTPTRVVKSGGYTF. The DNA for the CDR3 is TGTGCCAGTCGAACACCCACTAGGGTGGTTAAGTCCGGTGGCTACACCTTC.

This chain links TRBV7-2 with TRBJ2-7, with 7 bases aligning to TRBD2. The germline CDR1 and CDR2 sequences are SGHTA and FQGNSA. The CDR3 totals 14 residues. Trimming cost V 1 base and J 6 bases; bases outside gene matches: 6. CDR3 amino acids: CASSLVRERVEQYF. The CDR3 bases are TGTGCCAGCAGCTTAGTGCGGGAGAGGGTCGAGCAGTACTTC.

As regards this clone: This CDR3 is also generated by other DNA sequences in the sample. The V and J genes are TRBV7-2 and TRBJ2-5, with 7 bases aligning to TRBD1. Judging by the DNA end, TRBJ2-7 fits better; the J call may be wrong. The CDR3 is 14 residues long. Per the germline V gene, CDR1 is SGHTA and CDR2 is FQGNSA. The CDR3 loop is CASSLGQGAYEQYF. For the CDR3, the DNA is TGTGCCAGCAGCTTAGGGCAGGGGGCCTACGAGCAGTACTTC.

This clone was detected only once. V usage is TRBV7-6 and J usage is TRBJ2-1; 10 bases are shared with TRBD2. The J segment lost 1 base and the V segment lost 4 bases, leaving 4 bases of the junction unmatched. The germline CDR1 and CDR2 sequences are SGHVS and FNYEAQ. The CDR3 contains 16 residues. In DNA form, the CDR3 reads TGTGCCAGCAGCTCCTTAGCGGGAGGTTCCTACAATGAGCAGTTCTTC. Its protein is CASSSLAGGSYNEQFF.

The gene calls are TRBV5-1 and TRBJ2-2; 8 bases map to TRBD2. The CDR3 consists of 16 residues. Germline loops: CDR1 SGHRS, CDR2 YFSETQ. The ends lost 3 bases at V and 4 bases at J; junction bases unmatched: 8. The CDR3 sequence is CASSSTSGHGTGELFF. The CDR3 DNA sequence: TGCGCCAGCAGCTCCACTAGCGGTCATGGCACCGGGGAGCTGTTTTTT.

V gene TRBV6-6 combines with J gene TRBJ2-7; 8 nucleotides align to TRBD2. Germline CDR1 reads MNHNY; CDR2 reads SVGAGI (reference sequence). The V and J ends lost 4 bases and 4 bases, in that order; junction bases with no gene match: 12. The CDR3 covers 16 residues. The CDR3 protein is CASSFIITSGPYEQYF. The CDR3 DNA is TGTGCCAGCAGTTTTATAATAACTAGCGGCCCTTACGAGCAGTACTTC.

CDR3: CASSLPRLASHNEQFF. In DNA, the CDR3 is TGTGCCAGCAGCCTACCCCGACTAGCCAGCCACAATGAGCAGTTCTTC. The genes are TRBV11-2 and TRBJ2-1, with TRBD2 identical over 7 bases. The length of the CDR3 is 16 residues. CDR1 and CDR2 from the germline V gene are SGHAT and FQNNGV. The junction had 12 bases not matched to a gene; V was cut back by 5 bases and J by 5 bases.

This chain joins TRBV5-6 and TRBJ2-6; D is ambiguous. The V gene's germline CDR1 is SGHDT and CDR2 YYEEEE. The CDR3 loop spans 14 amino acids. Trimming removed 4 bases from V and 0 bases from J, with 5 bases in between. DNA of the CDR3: TGTGCCAGCAGCCCGATCTCTGGGGCCAACGTCCTGACTTTC. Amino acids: CASSPISGANVLTF.

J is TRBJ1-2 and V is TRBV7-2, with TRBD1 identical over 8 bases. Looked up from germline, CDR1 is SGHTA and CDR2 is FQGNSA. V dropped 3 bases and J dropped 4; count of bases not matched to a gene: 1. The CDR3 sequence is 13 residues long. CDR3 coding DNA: TGTGCCAGCAGCTTCGGACAGGGCTATGGCTACACCTTC. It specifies CASSFGQGYGYTF.

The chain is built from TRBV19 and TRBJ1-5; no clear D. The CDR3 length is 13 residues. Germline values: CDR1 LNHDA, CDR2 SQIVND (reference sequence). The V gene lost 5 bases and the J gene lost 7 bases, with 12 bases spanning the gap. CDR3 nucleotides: TGTGCCAGTAGTGCCCGGAAGGCACAGCCCCAGCATTTT. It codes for CASSARKAQPQHF.

The CDR3 DNA sequence: TGCGCCAGCAGCTGGATAGCTAGCGGGGACTCCTACGAGCAGTACTTC. Residues: CASSWIASGDSYEQYF. The rearrangement uses TRBV5-1 and TRBJ2-5; the match to TRBD2 covers 9 bases. The closer fit of TRBJ2-7 to the DNA end suggests the J call may be wrong. The germline V gene has CDR1 SGHRS and CDR2 YFSETQ. This CDR3 has 16 amino acids.

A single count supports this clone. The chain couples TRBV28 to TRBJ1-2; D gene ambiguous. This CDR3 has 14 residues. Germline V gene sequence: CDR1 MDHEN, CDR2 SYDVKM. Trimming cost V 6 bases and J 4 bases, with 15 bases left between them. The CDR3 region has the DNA TGTGCCAGCAGCCTAGCAGTACAGAGCTATGGCTACACCTTC. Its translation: CASSLAVQSYGYTF.

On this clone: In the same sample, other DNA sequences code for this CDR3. DNA of the CDR3: TGCGCCAGCAGCCTACCTAGCGGGGGCACCGGGGAGCTGTTTTTT. It is translated as CASSLPSGGTGELFF. The chain carries TRBV5-1 and TRBJ2-2; TRBD2 aligns across 10 bases. V trimming: 4 bases; J trimming: 4 bases; junction bases outside the gene matches: 4. The CDR3 covers 15 residues. The germline CDR1 and CDR2 sequences are SGHRS and YFSETQ.

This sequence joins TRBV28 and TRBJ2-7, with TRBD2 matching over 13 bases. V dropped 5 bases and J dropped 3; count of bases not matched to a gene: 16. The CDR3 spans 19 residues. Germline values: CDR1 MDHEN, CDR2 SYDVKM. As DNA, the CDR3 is TGTGCCAGCAGTCCTTACGGACTAGCGGGAGAGGGGGGGGTCTACGAGCAGTACTTC. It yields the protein CASSPYGLAGEGGVYEQYF.

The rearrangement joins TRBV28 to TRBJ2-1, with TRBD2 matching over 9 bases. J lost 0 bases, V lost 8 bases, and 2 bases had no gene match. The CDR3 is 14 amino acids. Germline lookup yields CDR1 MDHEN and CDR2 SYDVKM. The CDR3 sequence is CASLSGSSYNEQFF. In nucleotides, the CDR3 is TGTGCCAGCCTTAGCGGGAGCTCCTACAATGAGCAGTTCTTC.

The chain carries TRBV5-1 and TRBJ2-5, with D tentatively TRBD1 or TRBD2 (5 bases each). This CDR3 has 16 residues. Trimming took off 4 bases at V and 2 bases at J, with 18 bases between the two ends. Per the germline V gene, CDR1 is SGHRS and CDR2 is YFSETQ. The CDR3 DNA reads TGCGCCAGCAGCCCGGGACCGGGACGGTTACAAGAGACCCAGTACTTC. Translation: CASSPGPGRLQETQYF.

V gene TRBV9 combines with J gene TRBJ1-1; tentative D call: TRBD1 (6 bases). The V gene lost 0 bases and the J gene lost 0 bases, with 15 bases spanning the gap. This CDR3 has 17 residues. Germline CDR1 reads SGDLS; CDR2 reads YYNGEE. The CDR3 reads CASSVALGGTMNTEAFF. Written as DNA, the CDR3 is TGTGCCAGCAGCGTAGCCTTAGGGGGGACGATGAACACTGAAGCTTTCTTT.

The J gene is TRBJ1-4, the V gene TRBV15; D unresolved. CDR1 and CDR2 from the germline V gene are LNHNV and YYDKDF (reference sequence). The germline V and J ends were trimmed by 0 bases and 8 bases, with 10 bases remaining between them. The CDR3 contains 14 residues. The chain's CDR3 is CATSRDRPWEKLFF. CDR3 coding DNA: TGTGCCACCAGCAGAGATAGGCCATGGGAAAAACTGTTTTTT.

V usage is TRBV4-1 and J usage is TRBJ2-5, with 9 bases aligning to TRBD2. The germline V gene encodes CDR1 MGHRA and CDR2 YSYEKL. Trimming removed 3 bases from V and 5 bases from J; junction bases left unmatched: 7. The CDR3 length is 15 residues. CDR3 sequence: CASSQKAGGSETQYF. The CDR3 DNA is TGCGCCAGCAGCCAGAAAGCGGGAGGATCTGAGACCCAGTACTTC.

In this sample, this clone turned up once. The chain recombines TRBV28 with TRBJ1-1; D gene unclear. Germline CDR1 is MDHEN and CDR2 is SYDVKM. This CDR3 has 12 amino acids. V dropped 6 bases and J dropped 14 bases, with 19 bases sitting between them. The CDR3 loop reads CASRSTTWLIFF. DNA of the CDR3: TGTGCCAGCAGGTCTACGACCTGGTTAATATTCTTT.